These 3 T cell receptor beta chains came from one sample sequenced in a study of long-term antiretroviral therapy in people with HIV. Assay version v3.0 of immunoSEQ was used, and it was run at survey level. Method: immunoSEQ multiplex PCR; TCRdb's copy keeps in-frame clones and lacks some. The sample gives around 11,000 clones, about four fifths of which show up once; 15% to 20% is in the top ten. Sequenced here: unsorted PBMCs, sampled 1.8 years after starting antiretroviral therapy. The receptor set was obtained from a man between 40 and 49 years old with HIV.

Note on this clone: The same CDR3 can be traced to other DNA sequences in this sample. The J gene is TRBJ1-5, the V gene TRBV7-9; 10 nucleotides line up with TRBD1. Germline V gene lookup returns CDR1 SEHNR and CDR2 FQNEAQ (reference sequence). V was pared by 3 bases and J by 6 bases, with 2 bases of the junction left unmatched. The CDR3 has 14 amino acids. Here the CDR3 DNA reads TGTGCCAGCAGCTTGGGACAGGGGAGTCAGCCCCAGCATTTT. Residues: CASSLGQGSQPQHF.

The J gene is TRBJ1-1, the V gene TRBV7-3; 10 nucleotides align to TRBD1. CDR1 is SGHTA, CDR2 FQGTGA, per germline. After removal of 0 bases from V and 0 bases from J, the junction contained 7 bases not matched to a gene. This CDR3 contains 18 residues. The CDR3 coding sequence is TGTGCCAGCAGCTTAACGGGGGGGACAGGGGTCATGAACACTGAAGCTTTCTTT. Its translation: CASSLTGGTGVMNTEAFF.

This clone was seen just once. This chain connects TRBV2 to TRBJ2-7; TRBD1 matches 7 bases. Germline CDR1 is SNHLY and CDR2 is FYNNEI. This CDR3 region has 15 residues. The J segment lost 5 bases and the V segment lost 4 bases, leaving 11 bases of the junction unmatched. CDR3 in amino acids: CASSVSGRGIDEQYF. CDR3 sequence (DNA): TGTGCCAGCAGTGTTTCTGGCAGGGGGATCGACGAGCAGTACTTC.